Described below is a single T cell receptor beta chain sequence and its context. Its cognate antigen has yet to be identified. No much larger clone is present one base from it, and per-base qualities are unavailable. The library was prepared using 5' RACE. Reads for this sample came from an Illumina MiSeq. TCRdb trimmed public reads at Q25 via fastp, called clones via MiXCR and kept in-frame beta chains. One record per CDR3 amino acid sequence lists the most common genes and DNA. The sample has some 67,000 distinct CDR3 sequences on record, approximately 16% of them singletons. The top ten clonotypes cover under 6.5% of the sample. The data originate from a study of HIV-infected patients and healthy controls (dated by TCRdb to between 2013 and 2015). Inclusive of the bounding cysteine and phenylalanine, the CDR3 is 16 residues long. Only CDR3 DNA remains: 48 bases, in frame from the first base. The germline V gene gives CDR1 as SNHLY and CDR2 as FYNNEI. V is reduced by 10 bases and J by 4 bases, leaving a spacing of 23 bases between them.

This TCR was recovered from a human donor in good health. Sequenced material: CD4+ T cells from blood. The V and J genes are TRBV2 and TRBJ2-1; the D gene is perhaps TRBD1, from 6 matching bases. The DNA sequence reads TGTGCCAAGGAATTAGACCGGGACACGCGGTACAATGAGCAGTTCTTC. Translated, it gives CAKELDRDTRYNEQFF.